A selection of T cell receptor beta chains follows, all from one sample in a study of T cell responses to AZD1222 COVID-19 vaccine. Some clones are missing from TCRdb's copy, which holds only in-frame ones; the method was immunoSEQ multiplex PCR. The profile covers some 130,000 clones, with approximately 91% appearing a single time and 2.4% taken by the ten largest. The input for sequencing was peripheral blood, taken on day 0 of AZD1222 vaccination. The receptors here all came from an adult in good health. Each CDR3 is given with its conserved first and last residue. The D gene is left open where the match is weak. Clone size is not always given. Where it is, it says once, few, many or a class for expanded clones.

CATRRGAEQPQHF,TGTGCCACCAGGAGGGGCGCGGAGCAGCCCCAGCATTTT,TRBV24-1,.,.,TRBJ1-5
CASSRLAGAYTGELFF,TGTGCCAGCAGTAGGCTAGCGGGGGCCTATACCGGGGAGCTGTTTTTT,TRBV28,.,TRBD2,TRBJ2-2
CASSQQGAQGNQPQHF,TGTGCCAGCAGCCAACAGGGGGCGCAGGGCAATCAGCCCCAGCATTTT,TRBV7-9,.,TRBD1,TRBJ1-5
CASSPNGGKGYEQYF,TGTGCCAGCTCACCAAATGGGGGCAAGGGCTACGAGCAGTACTTC,TRBV18,.,.,TRBJ2-7
CASRPQGPSGNTIYF,TGTGCCAGCAGACCACAGGGACCCTCTGGAAACACCATATATTTT,TRBV27,.,.,TRBJ1-3
CASSYASGAFGNEQFF,TGTGCCAGCAGTTATGCTAGCGGTGCCTTTGGGAATGAGCAGTTCTTC,TRBV6-5,.,TRBD2,TRBJ2-1
CSASKLAGILTSYEQYF,TGCAGTGCTAGTAAACTAGCGGGAATTCTGACGTCCTACGAGCAGTACTTC,TRBV20-1,once,TRBD2,TRBJ2-7
CASRFWRESDEQFF,TGTGCCAGTAGGTTCTGGCGGGAGAGCGATGAGCAGTTCTTC,TRBV19,.,TRBD2,TRBJ2-1
CAAKGEDQPQHF,TGTGCCGCAAAGGGTGAAGATCAGCCCCAGCATTTT,TRBV30,.,.,TRBJ1-5
CASSPGTSGLQETQYF,TGTGCCAGCAGCCCGGGGACTAGCGGTCTCCAAGAGACCCAGTACTTC,TRBV11-2,.,TRBD2,TRBJ2-5
CASSTGGLQRPQYF,TGTGCCAGCAGCACCGGGGGGCTACAGAGGCCGCAGTATTTT,TRBV7-2,.,.,TRBJ2-3
CSASSVSLGTQYF,TGCAGTGCTAGTTCAGTCAGTCTGGGGACCCAGTACTTC,TRBV20-1,few,.,TRBJ2-5
CSASVGAQAFF,TGCAGTGCTAGTGTGGGGGCACAGGCTTTCTTT,TRBV20-1,.,.,TRBJ1-1
CASSQDRDRGGNQPQHF,TGTGCCAGCAGCCAAGACCGGGACAGAGGCGGCAATCAGCCCCAGCATTTT,TRBV4-2,.,TRBD1,TRBJ1-5
CASSLPRGPQHF,TGTGCCAGCAGTTTACCCCGTGGGCCCCAGCATTTT,TRBV28,.,.,TRBJ1-5
CSVDLGVDTQYF,TGCAGCGTTGATTTAGGGGTGGATACGCAGTATTTT,TRBV29-1,.,.,TRBJ2-3
CASSFQETQYF,TGCGCCAGCAGCTTCCAAGAGACCCAGTACTTC,TRBV5-1,few,.,TRBJ2-5
CAGGDNYEQYF,TGTGCCGGGGGGGATAACTACGAGCAGTACTTC,TRBV30,once,TRBD2,TRBJ2-7
CASRHAGTSATDTQYF,TGTGCCAGCAGACACGCCGGGACTAGCGCCACAGATACGCAGTATTTT,TRBV28,.,TRBD2,TRBJ2-3
CASSSPVGGDYGYTF,TGTGCCAGCAGTTCCCCGGTGGGGGGCGATTATGGCTACACCTTC,TRBV6-5,few,.,TRBJ1-2
CASSLGTGGGYEQYF,TGTGCCAGCAGCTTAGGGACAGGGGGCGGCTACGAGCAGTACTTC,TRBV11-2,.,TRBD1,TRBJ2-7
CAVRTSGNTGELFF,TGTGCCGTCCGGACTAGCGGGAACACCGGGGAGCTGTTTTTT,TRBV6-5,.,TRBD2,TRBJ2-2
CATSDPSGRAYNEQFF,TGTGCCACCAGTGACCCCAGCGGGAGGGCCTACAATGAGCAGTTCTTC,TRBV24-1,once,TRBD2,TRBJ2-1
CASSLRLAKSTDTQYF,TGTGCCAGCTCACTCCGACTGGCGAAGAGCACAGATACGCAGTATTTT,TRBV18,.,.,TRBJ2-3
CASSIRGTDFRAFF,TGTGCCAGCAGTATCCGAGGGACCGACTTCAGGGCTTTCTTT,TRBV6-5,once,.,TRBJ1-1
CASSLSTRAEAFF,TGTGCCAGCAGTTTATCCACCAGAGCTGAAGCTTTCTTT,TRBV27,few,.,TRBJ1-1
CASSKYQGSDTQYF,TGTGCCAGTAGTAAATATCAGGGTTCAGATACGCAGTATTTT,TRBV19,.,.,TRBJ2-3
CASSVEGSGNTIYF,TGTGCCAGCAGCGTAGAGGGTTCTGGAAACACCATATATTTT,TRBV9,.,.,TRBJ1-3
CASSLSFLEASRGYEQYF,TGTGCCAGCAGTTTATCATTTCTGGAGGCCTCCCGGGGCTACGAGCAGTACTTC,TRBV27,few,.,TRBJ2-7
CASSQEGQGYNEQFF,TGTGCCAGCAGCCAAGAGGGACAGGGCTACAATGAGCAGTTCTTC,TRBV3-1/TRBV3-2,.,TRBD1,TRBJ2-1
CASSPVGGHANEKLFF,TGTGCCAGTAGTCCCGTGGGGGGACATGCTAATGAAAAACTGTTTTTT,TRBV19,once,.,TRBJ1-4
CASSLRGVSTDTQYF,TGCGCCAGCAGCTTGCGGGGAGTCAGCACAGATACGCAGTATTTT,TRBV5-1,.,.,TRBJ2-3
CASKIQGGDYEQYF,TGTGCCAGTAAAATACAGGGTGGAGACTACGAGCAGTACTTC,TRBV19,.,.,TRBJ2-7
CASSLTQSSSGSYNEQFF,TGTGCCAGCAGCCTAACTCAGTCAAGTAGCGGCTCCTACAATGAGCAGTTCTTC,TRBV5-4,.,.,TRBJ2-1
CASSSRTGTSPRF,TGTGCCAGCAGTTCCCGCACCGGGACTAGCCCCCGCTTC,TRBV12-3/TRBV12-4,.,TRBD2,TRBJ2-4
CASKFDPKNEKLFF,TGTGCCAGTAAATTCGACCCAAAAAATGAAAAACTGTTTTTT,TRBV19,.,.,TRBJ1-4
CSVIPQGILVETQYF,TGCAGCGTTATCCCACAGGGGATATTGGTTGAGACCCAGTACTTC,TRBV29-1,.,TRBD1,TRBJ2-5
CASSVGGFTYEQYF,TGTGCCAGCAGCGTAGGCGGGTTCACCTACGAGCAGTACTTC,TRBV9,.,.,TRBJ2-7
CASSYLGTGGTPDGYTF,TGCGCCAGCAGCTATCTGGGGACAGGGGGCACTCCGGATGGCTACACCTTC,TRBV5-1,.,TRBD1,TRBJ1-2
CASSSLAGTGFNSPLHF,TGTGCCAGCAGTTCTCTAGCCGGGACAGGGTTCAATTCACCCCTCCACTTT,TRBV27,.,TRBD1,TRBJ1-6
CASSPGAKSSGYTF,TGTGCCAGTAGTCCCGGGGCTAAAAGCTCGGGCTACACCTTC,TRBV19,.,.,TRBJ1-2
CASSLVQSSYNEQFF,TGCGCCAGCAGCTTGGTGCAGAGCTCCTACAATGAGCAGTTCTTC,TRBV5-1,.,.,TRBJ2-1
CASRPGQGFTGELFF,TGTGCCAGCCGACCGGGACAGGGTTTTACCGGGGAGCTGTTTTTT,TRBV19,.,TRBD1,TRBJ2-2
CAISWTGDGYTF,TGTGCCATCAGCTGGACAGGGGATGGCTACACCTTC,TRBV10-3,.,TRBD1,TRBJ1-2
CASTPWGLNTEAFF,TGTGCCAGCACCCCGTGGGGTCTGAACACTGAAGCTTTCTTT,TRBV7-9,.,.,TRBJ1-1
CASSEFGGPEAFF,TGTGCCAGCAGTGAATTTGGGGGCCCTGAAGCTTTCTTT,TRBV25-1,.,.,TRBJ1-1
CASSLGQGEGGYTF,TGTGCCAGCAGCTTGGGACAGGGGGAGGGTGGCTACACCTTC,TRBV5-4,.,TRBD1,TRBJ1-2
CASSSLLGKAGELFF,TGTGCCAGCAGTTCCCTATTAGGGAAGGCCGGGGAGCTGTTTTTT,TRBV27,once,.,TRBJ2-2
CASSPVGSFQETQYF,TGTGCCAGCTCCCCCGTGGGGTCCTTCCAAGAGACCCAGTACTTC,TRBV18,.,.,TRBJ2-5
CSASVYGPPNDEQFF,TGCAGTGCTAGTGTTTATGGCCCCCCCAACGATGAGCAGTTCTTC,TRBV20-1,.,.,TRBJ2-1
CASSLTRGELFF,TGTGCCAGCAGCCTTACCCGGGGGGAGCTGTTTTTT,TRBV7-3,.,.,TRBJ2-2
CASSVQPNTEAFF,TGTGCCAGCAGTGTACAGCCGAACACTGAAGCTTTCTTT,TRBV12-3/TRBV12-4,.,.,TRBJ1-1
CSVWKQGRSYEQYF,TGCAGCGTTTGGAAACAGGGTCGGTCCTACGAGCAGTACTTC,TRBV29-1,.,.,TRBJ2-7
CASRTDRGNEKLFF,TGTGCCAGTCGAACGGACAGGGGGAATGAAAAACTGTTTTTT,TRBV19,few,TRBD1,TRBJ1-4